This T cell receptor (beta chain) derives from a study of T cells in Graves' hyperthyroidism and ophthalmopathy. Notes on the study in general: Most clonotypes expanded in the thyroid (above 0.001) were also present in blood.

With regard to this clonotype: The target antigen is unknown.

Trimming removed 7 bases from V and 2 bases from J, with 14 bases in between. The CDR3 is 14 residues long. Germline V gene sequence: CDR1 LNHNV, CDR2 YYDKDF (reference sequence). RNA transcripts gave rise to amplified TCR beta CDR3 regions. During a first-round RT-PCR of the TCR CDR3, the HTBI primer set was used. MiXCR, applied by TCRdb to the multiplex PCR reads, yields one record per CDR3 protein. This sample has 500,000 to 550,000 distinct CDR3 sequences, with roughly 20% found just once. Any patient presenting with uncontrolled infection, other autoimmune disease, pregnancy or lactation was left out. Each 10 ml fresh peripheral blood draw supplied the PBMCs.

The specimen sequenced was blood. The sequence was obtained from a man younger than 35 with Graves' hyperthyroidism. The rearrangement links TRBV15 to TRBJ1-1; D gene ambiguous. For the CDR3, the DNA is TGTGCCACCACCGTAGGACGGGGAAACACTGAAGCTTTCTTT. The encoded protein is CATTVGRGNTEAFF.